This is a list of T cell receptor beta chains from one sample in a study of prognosis after radiotherapy for stage I lung cancer. Each CDR3 protein is one row after TCRdb ran MiXCR on the multiplex PCR reads. Here the sample spans fewer than 40,000 distinct CDR3 sequences, under 35% being singletons. The sequences come from PBMCs, collected before or after stereotactic body radiation therapy (not recorded which). These receptors originate from a donor aged 50 or older with non-small cell lung cancer. Each CDR3 is given with its conserved first and last residue. D genes are given only for firm matches. Rows give clone size only sometimes, using once, few, many, or a class for an expanded clone.

D gene	V gene	clone size	J gene	CDR3 protein	CDR3 DNA
NA	TRBV20-1	NA	TRBJ2-3	CSARAGDTFCESAQYF	TGCAGTGCTAGAGCCGGGGACACGTTCTGTGAAAGCGCGCAGTATTTT
NA	TRBV28	NA	TRBJ1-5	CASRSLPGRSNSNQPQHF	TGTGCCAGCAGGTCACTTCCGGGACGCTCTAATAGCAATCAGCCCCAGCATTTT
TRBD2	TRBV11-3	NA	TRBJ2-2	CASSFSGNRGTGELFF	TGTGCCAGCAGCTTTAGCGGGAATCGGGGCACCGGGGAGCTGTTTTTT
TRBD1	TRBV7-8	many	TRBJ1-1	CASSLIGGRNTEAFF	TGTGCCAGCAGCTTAATAGGGGGCCGGAACACTGAAGCTTTCTTT
NA	TRBV9	NA	TRBJ2-7	CASSFYICSARDRRRHYEQYF	NA
NA	TRBV5-1	once	TRBJ1-2	CASSGTISRNVYYGYTF	TGCGCCAGCAGCGGTACCATAAGTCGTAATGTCTACTATGGCTACACCTTC
NA	TRBV5-1	many	TRBJ1-1	CASSLGGFMNTEAFF	TGCGCCAGCAGCTTGGGCGGGTTCATGAACACTGAAGCTTTCTTT
NA	TRBV7-2	NA	TRBJ2-3	CASSLAGGGRGDTQYF	TGTGCCAGCAGCTTAGCAGGCGGGGGCCGGGGAGATACGCAGTATTTT
TRBD2	TRBV28	many	TRBJ2-1	CASRRSSGGPYNEQFF	TGTGCCAGCAGGAGATCTAGCGGGGGGCCTTACAATGAGCAGTTCTTC
TRBD2	TRBV6-2/TRBV6-3	medium-sized	TRBJ2-5	CASSFLTGTRKETQYF	TGTGCCAGCAGTTTCTTAACCGGGACTAGAAAAGAGACCCAGTACTTC
NA	TRBV7-9	many	TRBJ2-1	CASSLLDEQFF	TGTGCCAGCAGTCTTTTAGATGAGCAGTTCTTC
NA	TRBV5-4	NA	TRBJ1-1	CASSLDVRGGAEAFF	TGTGCCAGCAGCTTGGATGTCCGGGGAGGCGCTGAAGCTTTCTTT
NA	TRBV6-1	NA	TRBJ1-5	CDSSRTGSNQHQHF	TGTGACAGCAGTCGAACAGGGTCAAATCAGCACCAGCATTTT
NA	TRBV7-9	many	TRBJ2-5	CASIPEGRGETQYF	TGTGCCAGCATCCCAGAAGGCAGGGGAGAGACCCAGTACTTC
TRBD1	TRBV9	many	TRBJ2-1	CASSFGQGYEQFF	TGTGCCAGCAGCTTTGGACAGGGCTATGAGCAGTTCTTC
TRBD1	TRBV7-4	many	TRBJ2-7	CASSLNEGQGSYEQYF	TGTGCCAGCAGCCTGAACGAGGGACAGGGATCCTACGAGCAGTACTTC
TRBD2	TRBV18	many	TRBJ2-7	CASSPPRSQRGTYEQYF	TGTGCCAGCTCACCACCGCGGAGCCAGCGGGGGACCTACGAGCAGTACTTC
TRBD2	TRBV4-1	NA	TRBJ2-3	CASSLAGGNTDTQYF	TGCGCCAGCAGCCTAGCGGGGGGGAACACAGATACGCAGTATTTT
NA	TRBV3-1	many	TRBJ1-3	CASSQGHSGNTIYF	TGTGCCAGCAGCCAGGGACACTCTGGAAACACCATATATTTT
TRBD1	TRBV19	medium-sized	TRBJ1-2	CASSRDRADGYTF	TGTGCCAGTAGCCGGGACAGGGCGGATGGCTACACCTTC
NA	TRBV12-3/TRBV12-4	many	TRBJ2-5	CASSFTNKETQYF	TGTGCCAGCAGTTTCACCAACAAGGAGACCCAGTACTTC
NA	TRBV19	many	TRBJ2-7	CASSIASAYEQYF	TGTGCCAGTAGTATCGCATCGGCCTACGAGCAGTACTTC
NA	TRBV5-1	many	TRBJ1-1	CASSLQVDTEAFF	TGCGCCAGCAGCTTGCAGGTGGACACTGAAGCTTTCTTT
NA	TRBV6-4	many	TRBJ1-5	CASSASEGGNQPQHF	TGTGCCAGCAGTGCAAGTGAAGGGGGCAATCAGCCCCAGCATTTT
TRBD1	TRBV6-9	NA	TRBJ2-7	CASSYSGTEKSYEQYF	TGTGCCAGCAGTTACTCAGGGACAGAAAAATCGTACGAGCAGTACTTC
NA	TRBV6-2/TRBV6-3	once	TRBJ2-3	CASSYSSTDTQYF	TGTGCCAGCAGTTACTCCAGCACAGATACGCAGTATTTT
NA	TRBV6-1	NA	TRBJ2-3	CASSESVGCTDTQYF	TGTGCCAGCAGTGAATCAGTTGGATGCACAGATACGCAGTATTTT
NA	TRBV27	many	TRBJ2-7	CASSLGFRRGEQYF	TGTGCCAGCAGTCTCGGTTTTCGGAGGGGCGAGCAGTACTTC
TRBD2	TRBV5-5	many	TRBJ2-3	CASSSLTSGGADTQYF	TGTGCCAGCAGCTCCTTGACTAGCGGGGGGGCGGATACGCAGTATTTT
NA	TRBV29-1	few	TRBJ2-4	CSVVVPDRENIQYF	TGCAGCGTTGTGGTTCCGGACCGCGAAAACATTCAGTACTTC
NA	TRBV20-1	many	TRBJ2-1	CSATEQGWRNYNEQFF	TGCAGTGCTACAGAACAGGGATGGCGGAACTACAATGAGCAGTTCTTC
NA	TRBV30	many	TRBJ2-7	CAWSVGDEQYF	TGTGCCTGGAGTGTAGGGGACGAGCAGTACTTC
NA	TRBV28	NA	TRBJ1-5	CASSLRPKISNQRQHF	TGTGCCAGCAGTCTTCGGCCGAAAATCAGCAATCAGCGCCAGCATTTT
NA	TRBV3-1	many	TRBJ2-1	CASSQVFRYGYNEQFF	TGTGCCAGCAGCCAAGTGTTTAGATATGGGTACAATGAGCAGTTCTTC
NA	TRBV18	many	TRBJ2-2	CASSPSGTPNTGELFF	TGTGCCAGCTCACCCTCCGGGACACCGAACACCGGGGAGCTGTTTTTT